This TCR beta chain was identified during a study of blood T cell repertoires in COVID-19. Overall study: From the United States, Italy and Spain came samples of acute and convalescent COVID-19. T cells, B-cell-depleted T cells, or PBMCs supplied cDNA or gDNA.

Per the original data handling: Estimated nucleated cell counts came from reference gene primer amplification. Generated by immunoSEQ multiplex PCR, the TCRdb table keeps only in-frame clones and is missing some. Clonal size and the V and J genes are those of that table, whereas D and trimming came from the DNA. The repertoire holds about 42,000 clones, 85% seen once, with 5% to 7% in the top ten. V lost 3 bases and J lost 5; bases outside the gene matches: 5. The germline V gene encodes CDR1 SGHVS and CDR2 FNYEAQ. This CDR3 has 14 amino acids. Sequences were obtained from peripheral blood. The V call is TRBV7-6, the J call TRBJ2-7; TRBD1 matches at 9 bases. This receptor was identified in a man between 50 and 59 years old with active COVID-19. CDR3 amino acids: CASSFRDRENEQYF. In DNA, the CDR3 is TGTGCCAGCAGCTTCCGGGACAGGGAAAACGAGCAGTACTTC.